This is a list of T cell receptor beta chains from one sample in a study of response to subunit inactivated influenza vaccine. TCRdb passed the RT-PCR reads through MiXCR, listing each CDR3 protein once. In the table there are 650,000 or so distinct CDR3 sequences, 14% of which are singletons. Here the sequenced sample was PBMCs from blood, taken about 14 days before vaccination. Receptors originate from a man aged 50-59 years who received an inactivated influenza vaccine. The CDR3 runs from the conserved cysteine through the conserved F or W. Fields, in order: J gene, D gene, V gene, clone size, CDR3 DNA, CDR3 protein. The D gene is left open where the match is weak. Expanded clones are given a class, and other clones once, few, many or no size at all.

J gene: TRBJ2-7
D gene: .
V gene: TRBV7-2
clone size: .
CDR3 DNA: TGTGCCAGCAGCTTAGTAACAGGGTTTGAGCAGTACTTC
CDR3 protein: CASSLVTGFEQYF

J gene: TRBJ1-2
D gene: TRBD1
V gene: TRBV4-2
clone size: .
CDR3 DNA: TGTGCCAGCCGTCAGGGGGGGCGTTATGGCTACACCTTC
CDR3 protein: CASRQGGRYGYTF

J gene: TRBJ2-1
D gene: .
V gene: TRBV6-2/TRBV6-3
clone size: .
CDR3 DNA: TGTGCCAGCAGTTTCGAGGCAGGGGGACTGAGCTCCTACAATGAGCAGTTCTTC
CDR3 protein: CASSFEAGGLSSYNEQFF

J gene: TRBJ2-7
D gene: TRBD1
V gene: TRBV6-2/TRBV6-3
clone size: many
CDR3 DNA: TGTGCCAGCAGCTGGACAGGGACGCGCGAGCAGTACTTC
CDR3 protein: CASSWTGTREQYF

J gene: TRBJ2-6
D gene: .
V gene: TRBV28
clone size: .
CDR3 DNA: TGTGCCAGCAGTTTACCGGCAACCGGGGCCAACGTCCTGACTTTC
CDR3 protein: CASSLPATGANVLTF

J gene: TRBJ2-7
D gene: TRBD2
V gene: TRBV20-1
clone size: .
CDR3 DNA: TGCAGTGCTAGAAAATTCCCAGCGGGAGAACGCTACGAGCAGTACTTC
CDR3 protein: CSARKFPAGERYEQYF

J gene: TRBJ2-1
D gene: .
V gene: TRBV5-1
clone size: .
CDR3 DNA: TGCGCCAGCAGCTTGCTGACCGCGGGCAATGAGCAGTTCTTC
CDR3 protein: CASSLLTAGNEQFF

J gene: TRBJ2-4
D gene: .
V gene: TRBV27
clone size: few
CDR3 DNA: TGTGCCAGCAGTTTTCTGGGTTTAGGAAACATTCAGTACTTC
CDR3 protein: CASSFLGLGNIQYF

J gene: TRBJ2-3
D gene: TRBD2
V gene: TRBV2
clone size: .
CDR3 DNA: TGTGCCAGCCGACAAAGCGGGAGTATCGCAGATACGCAGTATTTT
CDR3 protein: CASRQSGSIADTQYF

J gene: TRBJ2-1
D gene: .
V gene: TRBV28
clone size: .
CDR3 DNA: TGTGCCAGCAGTTCAGCCAGGTACGGGACGGTCCGTAATGAGCAGTTCTTC
CDR3 protein: CASSSARYGTVRNEQFF

J gene: TRBJ2-3
D gene: TRBD2
V gene: TRBV7-3
clone size: few
CDR3 DNA: TGTGCCAGCAGCCGGACTAGCGGGGATACGCAGTATTTT
CDR3 protein: CASSRTSGDTQYF

J gene: TRBJ2-3
D gene: .
V gene: TRBV20-1
clone size: few
CDR3 DNA: TGCAGTGCCAGACAGACTAGCACAGATACGCAGTATTTT
CDR3 protein: CSARQTSTDTQYF

J gene: TRBJ2-3
D gene: .
V gene: TRBV24-1
clone size: .
CDR3 DNA: TGTGCCACCAGTGAGGAACAGTTCACAGATACGCAGTATTTT
CDR3 protein: CATSEEQFTDTQYF

J gene: TRBJ2-5
D gene: .
V gene: TRBV5-1
clone size: .
CDR3 DNA: TGCGCCAGCAGCCCAGACCTCTTCTGGGAAGAGACCCAGTACTTC
CDR3 protein: CASSPDLFWEETQYF

J gene: TRBJ2-7
D gene: TRBD1
V gene: TRBV10-3
clone size: few
CDR3 DNA: TGTGCCATCAGTGGGTCCTTACAGGGGGCGTACGAGCAGTACTTC
CDR3 protein: CAISGSLQGAYEQYF

J gene: TRBJ2-2
D gene: .
V gene: TRBV30
clone size: once
CDR3 DNA: TGTGCCTGGAGCCGTGGGGCGGCCGGGGAGCTGTTTTTT
CDR3 protein: CAWSRGAAGELFF

J gene: TRBJ1-1
D gene: .
V gene: TRBV5-4
clone size: few
CDR3 DNA: TGTGCCAGCAGTTTGGGGAGCCCGGGACAGAACACTGAAGCTTTCTTT
CDR3 protein: CASSLGSPGQNTEAFF

J gene: TRBJ2-7
D gene: .
V gene: TRBV18
clone size: .
CDR3 DNA: TGTGCCAGCTCACCCATGAAGGGTGAGCAGTACTTC
CDR3 protein: CASSPMKGEQYF

J gene: TRBJ2-1
D gene: .
V gene: TRBV11-2
clone size: .
CDR3 DNA: TGTGCCAGCAGCTTAACGGTTCAAGGGGTGCTCAATGAGCAGTTCTTC
CDR3 protein: CASSLTVQGVLNEQFF

J gene: TRBJ1-2
D gene: .
V gene: TRBV6-5
clone size: .
CDR3 DNA: TGTGCCAGCAGTTCCTCAGGGGTTTCCGTCCTCTATGGCTACACCTTC
CDR3 protein: CASSSSGVSVLYGYTF

J gene: TRBJ1-6
D gene: .
V gene: TRBV10-3
clone size: few
CDR3 DNA: TGTGCCATCAGTGACGGCATTGACAATTCACCCCTCCACTTT
CDR3 protein: CAISDGIDNSPLHF

J gene: TRBJ2-5
D gene: .
V gene: TRBV7-2
clone size: .
CDR3 DNA: TGTGCCAGCAGCTTACTGAGTGGGGGTAAAGAGACCCAGTACTTC
CDR3 protein: CASSLLSGGKETQYF

J gene: TRBJ2-3
D gene: .
V gene: TRBV6-2/TRBV6-3
clone size: .
CDR3 DNA: TGTGCCAGCAGTTACCTCGTTCTGAGGGAGTCACTGACTACGCAGTATTTT
CDR3 protein: CASSYLVLRESLTTQYF

J gene: TRBJ2-6
D gene: .
V gene: TRBV5-1
clone size: .
CDR3 DNA: TGCGCCAGCAGCTTTGGCCAGGGGGGTTCCTCTGGGGCCAACGTCCTGACTTTC
CDR3 protein: CASSFGQGGSSGANVLTF

J gene: TRBJ2-5
D gene: .
V gene: TRBV12-3/TRBV12-4
clone size: few
CDR3 DNA: TGTGCCAGCAGTTTTACTCGGGTCCGAGAGACCCAGTACTTC
CDR3 protein: CASSFTRVRETQYF

J gene: TRBJ1-1
D gene: .
V gene: TRBV20-1
clone size: few
CDR3 DNA: TGCAGTGCTTTCCCCCCGTGGGGGAACACTGAAGCTTTCTTT
CDR3 protein: CSAFPPWGNTEAFF

J gene: TRBJ2-1
D gene: TRBD2
V gene: TRBV20-1
clone size: few
CDR3 DNA: TGCAGTGCTAGAGACCCGTTAGCGGGAGGGAACAATGAGCAGTTCTTC
CDR3 protein: CSARDPLAGGNNEQFF

J gene: TRBJ1-2
D gene: TRBD1
V gene: TRBV7-2
clone size: few
CDR3 DNA: TGTGCCAGCAGCAGTATGGACAGGGGAGAATACTATGGCTACACCTTC
CDR3 protein: CASSSMDRGEYYGYTF

J gene: TRBJ1-1
D gene: .
V gene: TRBV6-1
clone size: .
CDR3 DNA: TGTGCCAGCTACGGGAGGGTGGGCACTGAAGCTTTCTTT
CDR3 protein: CASYGRVGTEAFF

J gene: TRBJ2-7
D gene: .
V gene: TRBV27
clone size: many
CDR3 DNA: TGTGCCAGCAGTTTTCTGGCAGCTAGCTACGAGCAGTACTTC
CDR3 protein: CASSFLAASYEQYF

J gene: TRBJ1-3
D gene: .
V gene: TRBV6-5
clone size: few
CDR3 DNA: TGTGCCAGCAGTTACTCTCCACGCTCTGGAAACACCATATATTTT
CDR3 protein: CASSYSPRSGNTIYF

J gene: TRBJ2-5
D gene: .
V gene: TRBV12-3/TRBV12-4
clone size: few
CDR3 DNA: TGTGCCAGCGGAGGGGGACAAGAGACCCAGTACTTC
CDR3 protein: CASGGGQETQYF

J gene: TRBJ2-3
D gene: .
V gene: TRBV5-6
clone size: few
CDR3 DNA: TGTGCCAGCAGGCTTTGGGTGGGGCCCCGTTTACGGGAAGACGCAGATACGCAGTATTTT
CDR3 protein: CASRLWVGPRLREDADTQYF

J gene: TRBJ2-1
D gene: TRBD1
V gene: TRBV20-1
clone size: many
CDR3 DNA: TGCAGTGCTAACCGCGGGACAGGGGGCAATGAGCAGTTCTTC
CDR3 protein: CSANRGTGGNEQFF

J gene: TRBJ2-1
D gene: TRBD2
V gene: TRBV4-2
clone size: few
CDR3 DNA: TGTGCCAGCAGCCAAGCCGCGAGCGGGGGTAACAATGAGCAGTTCTTC
CDR3 protein: CASSQAASGGNNEQFF

J gene: TRBJ2-7
D gene: TRBD1
V gene: TRBV15
clone size: .
CDR3 DNA: TGTGCCACCAGCAGTGGACAGGGGGCTCTCTACGAGCAGTACTTC
CDR3 protein: CATSSGQGALYEQYF

J gene: TRBJ2-7
D gene: TRBD2
V gene: TRBV28
clone size: few
CDR3 DNA: TGTGCCAGCAGACTAACCGGGACTAGCCGATCCGAGCAGTACTTC
CDR3 protein: CASRLTGTSRSEQYF

J gene: TRBJ1-4
D gene: .
V gene: TRBV4-3
clone size: .
CDR3 DNA: TGCGCCAGCAGCCAAGAAGGGGCGCGTGACAGTAATGAAAAACTGTTTTTT
CDR3 protein: CASSQEGARDSNEKLFF

J gene: TRBJ2-5
D gene: .
V gene: TRBV7-8
clone size: .
CDR3 DNA: TGTGCCAGCAGCTTATCCGGTGTGGTGGAGACCCAGTACTTC
CDR3 protein: CASSLSGVVETQYF

J gene: TRBJ2-1
D gene: .
V gene: TRBV7-8
clone size: .
CDR3 DNA: TGTGCCAGCAGTTCGGGTAGGGGGAGCCGGAATGAGCAGTTCTTC
CDR3 protein: CASSSGRGSRNEQFF

J gene: TRBJ1-5
D gene: .
V gene: TRBV7-2
clone size: .
CDR3 DNA: TGTGCCAGCAGCTTAGCGACGCCCAATCAGCCCCAGCATTTT
CDR3 protein: CASSLATPNQPQHF

J gene: TRBJ2-1
D gene: TRBD1
V gene: TRBV18
clone size: few
CDR3 DNA: TGTGCCAGCTCTCTGGACAGGGGGCTCGATGAGCAGTTCTTC
CDR3 protein: CASSLDRGLDEQFF

J gene: TRBJ2-2
D gene: .
V gene: TRBV7-9
clone size: .
CDR3 DNA: TGTGCCAGCAGCTGGGCGAAGGGTCGCACCGGGGAGCTGTTTTTT
CDR3 protein: CASSWAKGRTGELFF

J gene: TRBJ2-1
D gene: .
V gene: TRBV3-1
clone size: .
CDR3 DNA: TGTGCCAGCAGCCGGAAGCCCGGCAATGAGCAGTTCTTC
CDR3 protein: CASSRKPGNEQFF

J gene: TRBJ2-3
D gene: .
V gene: TRBV12-5
clone size: few
CDR3 DNA: TGTGCTAGTGGTTTGGATAGACGTATGGCGGGGGCCACAGATACGCAGTATTTT
CDR3 protein: CASGLDRRMAGATDTQYF

J gene: TRBJ1-6
D gene: .
V gene: TRBV4-1
clone size: .
CDR3 DNA: TGCGCCAGCAGCCAAGCTCTAGGGGTTTCACCCCTCCACTTT
CDR3 protein: CASSQALGVSPLHF

J gene: TRBJ1-5
D gene: .
V gene: TRBV5-1
clone size: few
CDR3 DNA: TGCGCCAGCAGCCCTGGGGGGGCCGATCAGCCCCAGCATTTT
CDR3 protein: CASSPGGADQPQHF

J gene: TRBJ1-2
D gene: .
V gene: TRBV11-2
clone size: .
CDR3 DNA: TGTGCCAGCAGCTTAGTCAGTAGGGGGACCTATGGCTACACCTTC
CDR3 protein: CASSLVSRGTYGYTF

J gene: TRBJ1-1
D gene: TRBD1
V gene: TRBV30
clone size: .
CDR3 DNA: TGTGCCTCGGACAGGGCGAACACTGAAGCTTTCTTT
CDR3 protein: CASDRANTEAFF

J gene: TRBJ2-4
D gene: .
V gene: TRBV20-1
clone size: once
CDR3 DNA: TGCAGTGCTATTCAAGGGTGGGGGCAAAACATTCAGTACTTC
CDR3 protein: CSAIQGWGQNIQYF

J gene: TRBJ2-7
D gene: TRBD1
V gene: TRBV3-1
clone size: many
CDR3 DNA: TGTGCCACCCAACAGGGGCCATCATTCTACGAGCAGTACTTC
CDR3 protein: CATQQGPSFYEQYF

J gene: TRBJ1-4
D gene: .
V gene: TRBV7-2
clone size: few
CDR3 DNA: TGTGCCAGCAGCTTAGGAGGGTATGAAAAACTGTTTTTT
CDR3 protein: CASSLGGYEKLFF

J gene: TRBJ2-1
D gene: TRBD2
V gene: TRBV7-2
clone size: few
CDR3 DNA: TGTGCCAGCAGCCAAACGGGGGGGCGGTCGGGTGAGCAGTTCTTC
CDR3 protein: CASSQTGGRSGEQFF

J gene: TRBJ2-7
D gene: TRBD2
V gene: TRBV12-3/TRBV12-4
clone size: .
CDR3 DNA: TGTGCCAGCAGCTTCGGGACTAGCGGGGGGGAGCAGTACTTC
CDR3 protein: CASSFGTSGGEQYF

J gene: TRBJ2-7
D gene: .
V gene: TRBV2
clone size: .
CDR3 DNA: TGTGCCAGCAGCTTCGGAGCCCCCTACGAGCAGTACTTC
CDR3 protein: CASSFGAPYEQYF

J gene: TRBJ1-5
D gene: TRBD1
V gene: TRBV28
clone size: .
CDR3 DNA: TGTGCCAGCAGTGGGGACAGCGCTTTAGAGCCCCAGCATTTT
CDR3 protein: CASSGDSALEPQHF

J gene: TRBJ1-3
D gene: TRBD1
V gene: TRBV11-2
clone size: .
CDR3 DNA: TGTGCCAGCAGCCCAGACAGGGTAGTCGGAAACACCATATATTTT
CDR3 protein: CASSPDRVVGNTIYF

J gene: TRBJ1-2
D gene: TRBD1
V gene: TRBV20-1
clone size: .
CDR3 DNA: TGCAGTGCTAGAGTCCTGGACAGGAACTATGGCTACACCTTC
CDR3 protein: CSARVLDRNYGYTF

J gene: TRBJ1-4
D gene: .
V gene: TRBV12-3/TRBV12-4
clone size: few
CDR3 DNA: TGTGCCAGCAGTTACAGGGTCATTAATGAAAAACTGTTTTTT
CDR3 protein: CASSYRVINEKLFF

J gene: TRBJ2-7
D gene: TRBD2
V gene: TRBV28
clone size: many
CDR3 DNA: TGTGCCAGCAGCTACCCCTCCCGCTCGACTAGCGGGACAAGGGACAACGAGCAGTACTTC
CDR3 protein: CASSYPSRSTSGTRDNEQYF